Shown below are 6 T cell receptor beta chains from a single sample sequenced in a study of T-cell memory formation after mild COVID-19. TCRdb reprocessed the 5' RACE reads with MiXCR, giving one entry per CDR3 protein. The repertoire holds under 650,000 distinct CDR3 sequences, with around 17% as singletons. Sequencing was carried out using PBMCs or a T cell subset sorted from them (not recorded which). Source of these receptors: an adult woman who had mild COVID-19 (a few samples of this study predate the infection). Cell type and time point are not known.

V is TRBV5-1 and J is TRBJ2-1; D is possibly TRBD2 (5 bases). Germline values: CDR1 SGHRS, CDR2 YFSETQ. V lost 4 bases and J 7 bases, leaving 12 bases between the germline ends. The CDR3 is 13 amino acids. CDR3 bases: TGCGCCAGCAGCCCCGCGGGCGATAATGAGCAGTTCTTC. Residues: CASSPAGDNEQFF.

This clonotype was recorded once. The chain has TRBV3-1 and TRBJ2-2; TRBD2 aligns across 11 bases. Germline V gene lookup returns CDR1 LGHDT and CDR2 YNNKEL (reference sequence). V shed 4 bases and J 4 bases; nucleotides not matched to a gene: 5. The CDR3 has 16 residues. CDR3 sequence reads: CASSRRLAGITGELFF. DNA for the CDR3: TGTGCCAGCAGCCGAAGACTAGCGGGGATCACCGGGGAGCTGTTTTTT.

The CDR3 sequence: CASSQDQFGLSYEQYF. CDR3 DNA: TGCGCCAGCAGCCAAGATCAGTTCGGACTCAGTTACGAGCAGTACTTC. The chain has TRBV4-1 and TRBJ2-7; D is possibly TRBD2 (5 bases). V was shortened by 0 bases and J by 4 bases, with 16 bases between the two germline ends. This CDR3 has 16 residues. The germline CDR1 and CDR2 sequences are MGHRA and YSYEKL.

In this sample, this clonotype turned up a few times. The rearrangement uses TRBV20-1 and TRBJ2-3; possibly TRBD2 for D (6 bases). This CDR3 is built from 15 residues. From germline, CDR1 is DFQATT and CDR2 SNEGSKA (reference sequence). Trimming took 8 bases from V and 7 from J, leaving 25 bases between them. CDR3 sequence: CSTHRDSLVTYTQYF. In DNA, the CDR3 is TGCAGTACCCACCGGGACTCCCTAGTCACTTATACGCAGTATTTT.

V is TRBV18 and J is TRBJ2-7, with D perhaps TRBD1 (6 bases). Looked up from germline, CDR1 is KGHSH and CDR2 is LQKENI. V was pared by 4 bases and J by 1 base, with 11 bases between. The CDR3 has 14 residues. CDR3 sequence reads: CASSLWTDSYEQYF. CDR3 DNA: TGTGCCAGCTCACTCTGGACAGATTCCTACGAGCAGTACTTC.

This clonotype was detected a few times. The chain employs TRBV29-1 and TRBJ2-1, with D perhaps given as TRBD1 or TRBD2 (5 bases each). Trimming left V 4 bases short and J 4 bases short, with 14 bases between. CDR3 length: 14 residues. Germline CDR1 SQVTM, CDR2 ANQGSEA. The chain's CDR3 is CSVGGSEQYNEQFF. The DNA for the CDR3 is TGCAGCGTTGGGGGGAGCGAACAATACAATGAGCAGTTCTTC.